The 6 T cell receptor beta chains given below trace back to one sample, sequenced in a study of T cells after somatic rescue of genetic block. The method was immunoSEQ multiplex PCR; TCRdb's version includes in-frame clones alone and lacks a portion of them. The sample lists about 110,000 clones, 75% to 95% occurring once. The sample comprised peripheral blood mononuclear cells (PBMCs). These receptors originate from a woman between 18 and 29 years old.

The rearrangement links TRBV11-1 to TRBJ1-4, with TRBD1 as a possible D gene (6 bases). The germline V gene has CDR1 SGHAT and CDR2 FQDESV (reference sequence). V gave up 5 bases and J gave up 8 bases, with 18 bases separating them. The CDR3 is 15 residues long. CDR3 residues: CASSPSRTVTEKLFF. CDR3 nucleotide sequence: TGTGCCAGCAGCCCTAGTAGGACAGTGACCGAAAAACTGTTTTTT. Variable domain in full (rest from reference TRBV11-1 and TRBJ1-4): EAEVAQSPRYKITEKSQAVAFWCDPISGHATLYWYRQILGQGPELLVQFQDESVVDDSQLPKDRFSAERLKGVDSTLKIQPAELGDSAMYLCASSPSRTVTEKLFFGSGTQLSVL.

The chain joins TRBV6-1 to TRBJ1-4, with D uncertain. CDR1 is MNHNS, CDR2 SASEGT, per germline. Trimming left V 3 bases short and J 10 bases short, with 6 bases between. This CDR3 is 11 amino acids long. The CDR3 reads CASSEDPKLFF. The CDR3 DNA follows: TGTGCCAGCAGTGAGGACCCAAAACTGTTTTTT.

With regard to this clone: At one end, the junction sequence differs from germline, possibly due to a read error. This chain uses TRBV5-5 with TRBJ2-3; D is perhaps TRBD1 (6 bases). The CDR3 consists of 17 residues. CDR1 SGHKS and CDR2 YYEKEE come from the germline V gene (reference sequence). In DNA form, the CDR3 reads TGTGCCAGCAGCCGTATACAGGGTGAGGCTAGCACAGATACACAGTATTTT. Amino acid sequence: CASSRIQGEASTDTQYF.

V and J are TRBV2 and TRBJ2-4, with no clear D. Deletions cut 0 bases from V and 4 bases from J, with 10 bases between. Germline CDR1 is SNHLY and CDR2 is FYNNEI. There are 15 residues in the CDR3. The CDR3 sequence is CASSEAEGQKNIQYF. The DNA for the CDR3 is TGTGCCAGCAGTGAAGCGGAAGGTCAGAAAAACATTCAGTACTTC. Full variable domain (remainder filled in from reference TRBV2 and TRBJ2-4): EPEVTQTPSHQVTQMGQEVILRCVPISNHLYFYWYRQILGQKVEFLVSFYNNEISEKSEIFDDQFSVERPDGSNFTLKIRSTKLEDSAMYFCASSEAEGQKNIQYFGAGTRLSVL.

This chain uses TRBV5-1 with TRBJ2-3; maybe TRBD2 (7 bases). Between the trimmed V and J ends, which lost 4 bases and 0 bases, there was a span of 12 bases. The CDR3 has 15 amino acids. CDR1 and CDR2 from the germline V gene are SGHRS and YFSETQ. This chain's CDR3 is CASSGGGSSTDTQYF. CDR3 DNA sequence: TGCGCCAGCAGCGGCGGGGGCTCTAGCACAGATACGCAGTATTTT. Full variable domain (rest looked up from reference TRBV5-1 and TRBJ2-3): KAGVTQTPRYLIKTRGQQVTLSCSPISGHRSVSWYQQTPGQGLQFLFEYFSETQRNKGNFPGRFSGRQFSNSRSEMNVSTLELGDSALYLCASSGGGSSTDTQYFGPGTRLTVL.

The V and J genes are TRBV6-6 and TRBJ2-7; 12 bases match TRBD2. This CDR3 has 15 amino acids. V dropped 7 bases and J dropped 6; count of bases not matched to a gene: 10. CDR1 MNHNY and CDR2 SVGAGI come from the germline V gene (reference sequence). The CDR3 DNA is TGTGCCAGCACCCCTCTAGCGGGGGGGCGGGGCGAGCAGTACTTC. Translated, it gives CASTPLAGGRGEQYF.